The 4 T cell receptor beta chains reported below all come from one sample, sequenced in a study (dated by TCRdb to 2015 to 2017). Tregs were isolated as CD4+CD25+CD127-/low cells. Libraries were built with 5' RACE. Instrument used: Illumina MiSeq. TCRdb reprocessing: public reads trimmed at Q25 with fastp, clones called with MiXCR, in-frame beta chains kept. Rows matching on CDR3 protein sequence are summarized as one entry with the most common DNA and genes. Counted in this sample were 55,000 or so distinct CDR3 sequences; 20% to 25% of them appeared once. The ten top clones hold 3.2% of the sample. Specimen: tumor-infiltrating Tregs sorted from the breast tumor. The source is a female donor with breast cancer.

This clonotype has just a few counts. The chain combines TRBV12-3 or TRBV12-4 with TRBJ1-1; D not resolved. The CDR3 consists of 14 residues. V lost 6 bases to trimming and J lost 1 base, with 12 bases between them. CDR3 protein: CASRSPRKNTEAFF. The CDR3 nucleotides are TGTGCCAGCAGATCCCCCCGGAAGAACACTGAAGCTTTCTTT.

The chain is built from TRBV7-9 and TRBJ2-3, with D unresolved. The CDR3 totals 10 residues. V lost 5 bases to trimming and J lost 5 bases, with 2 bases between them. The germline V gene encodes CDR1 SEHNR and CDR2 FQNEAQ (reference sequence). CDR3 DNA: TGTGCCAGCAGCGAAGATACGCAGTATTTT. This sequence encodes CASSEDTQYF. Full variable domain (outside the CDR3, taken from reference TRBV7-9 and TRBJ2-3): DTGVSQNPRHKITKRGQNVTFRCDPISEHNRLYWYRQTLGQGPEFLTYFQNEAQLEKSRLLSDRFSAERPKGSFSTLEIQRTEQGDSAMYLCASSEDTQYFGPGTRLTVL.

The chain uses TRBV7-9 and TRBJ1-1; unclear D gene. The CDR3 has 16 amino acids. Trimming removed 0 bases from V and 0 bases from J, with 11 bases in between. The germline V gene encodes CDR1 SEHNR and CDR2 FQNEAQ (reference sequence). The chain's CDR3 is CASSLALEGMNTEAFF. CDR3 bases: TGTGCCAGCAGCTTAGCGCTTGAAGGAATGAACACTGAAGCTTTCTTT.

The chain has TRBV7-3 and TRBJ2-3; D perhaps matches TRBD1 (6 bases). The germline V gene encodes CDR1 SGHTA and CDR2 FQGTGA. Deletions cut 1 base from V and 5 bases from J, with 16 bases between. The CDR3 runs to 16 residues. Written as DNA, the CDR3 is TGTGCCAGCAGCTTAAACGGGGCCCTCAGGGGAGATACGCAGTATTTT. This encodes CASSLNGALRGDTQYF.